This TCR beta chain was obtained from a study of shared clonotypes between healthy human individuals (dated by TCRdb to the early 2020s). The study in broad terms: The cohort comprised a couple of women and a few men aged 18 to 49 years. For each donor, CD4 naive and CD4 memory were each run on three plates, CD8 naive on two plates, and CD8 memory on one plate. Blood TCR repertoires of five healthy adults were deeply sequenced to estimate repertoire size and the extent of clonotype sharing between individuals. Different laboratories and diverse techniques were used to prepare libraries and sequence TCR repertoires, to increase sequencing depth and limit assay-specific biases. Per donor, leukapheresis produced somewhere between about 0.9 and 9 billion PBMCs. On the study overall, not on this receptor specifically: Even with the large sequencing depth, rarefaction of the sorted-subset datasets indicated that sequencing was incomplete. Sampling was restricted to blood, and TCR repertoires in tissues likely differ from the TCR repertoires found in blood. Based on pairwise subsampling, the degree of clonotype sharing among donors was expected to be affected by sequencing depth. Across four donors, about 5.2% of naive CD4, 3% to 3.5% of naive CD8, 2% to 2.5% of memory CD4, and approximately 0.42% of memory CD8 clonotypes were shared. Because the study included only a small number of donors, the genetic and exposure-history diversity represented was limited. Estimated clonotype richness was generally larger for naive than for memory subsets. Clonotypes shared by all four sorted-subset donors showed higher generation probabilities than non-shared clonotypes.

The donors were healthy, HIV-negative adults who had no recently reported acute infections or vaccinations. Only Caucasian adults living in Nashville, Tennessee, USA were represented among the donors. Magnetic negative selection was used to enrich CD4+ T cells, after which naive cells were positively selected on CD45RA and the negative fraction became the memory subset. Blood was obtained by leukapheresis, after which PBMCs were separated by Ficoll-Histopaque density gradient centrifugation and cryopreserved in liquid nitrogen vapor phase. Analytical flow cytometry was used to check the purity and quantity of each magnetically sorted T cell population. Each sorted fraction had its genomic DNA isolated and then quantified by UV absorbance on a Nanodrop 2000c. The CDR3, cysteine through phenylalanine, is 14 amino acids long. Here the CDR3 DNA is all that survives: 42 bases in frame from base 1. Trimming takes 0 bases from V and 5 bases from J, and the germline ends sit 11 bases apart. Reading the germline V gene gives CDR1 SGHRS and CDR2 YFSETQ.

Using the deep immunoSEQ assay, multiplex PCR amplified TCR CDR3 regions from genomic DNA. Extracted genomic DNA from each cell subset was spread evenly across all wells of several immunoSEQ 96-well plates, with each plate serving as a replicate. For sorted subsets, each replicate PCR was loaded with approximately 200 ng genomic DNA, equivalent to 32,000 or so T cell genomes. Purified libraries were quantified with a Qubit 3.0 fluorometer, sized on a Bioanalyzer 2100, and re-quantified with the KAPA Library Quantification kit. Every immunoSEQ 96-well plate was sequenced on a dedicated single-read 150-cycle Illumina NextSeq 550 flow cell. Processing in the source paper ran as follows. Because the immunoSEQ output included only junctional sequences and no quality scores, the filtering could not be the same as the filtering used for full-length reads. To assign V/J genes and CDR3, sequences were annotated using PyIR, a Python wrapper for IgBLAST v1.9, with IMGT germline references. Reads were filtered out if the reads had weak V/J assignments (E-value above 1e-6), no CDR3, stop codons, out-of-frame junctions, or ambiguous translated residues. V3J clonotypes were defined as sequences sharing the same inferred V gene, J gene, and CDR3 amino acid sequence. To compute the percentage overlap between repertoires, the number of shared unique clonotypes was divided by the size of the smaller repertoire. Repertoire richness was assessed with RTK rarefaction, the Chao1 estimator, and Recon v2.1 estimates of unobserved clonotypes. Generation probabilities for all TCRbeta clonotypes obtained by the gDNA method from a handful of donors were computed using OLGA. The clones in this table, taken by TCRdb from immuneACCESS, are in-frame only. Not every clone is retained; where verified, under half of the shortfall comes from an unresolved V gene, and the cause of the rest is unknown. That table gives V, J and clone size, and the DNA gave D and trimming. The sample data list some 2.1 million clones, and 90% to 95% of these were observed just once. Of the sample, 0.13% is held by the ten largest clones.

As regards this clone: Its recognized antigen is unknown. No base-level quality is on record; no much larger clone is a single base apart. Other nucleotide sequences in the sample specify the same CDR3.

This receptor chain uses TRBV5-1 and TRBJ2-5; no D gene call is confident. Sequenced material: naive CD4+ T cells sorted from blood. The sample's cell subset or site label, decoded: CD45RA+ positively selected. The receptor was isolated from a man aged 18 to 29 in good health. The CDR3 protein sequence reads: CASSLGLVDETQYF. The DNA sequence reads TGCGCCAGCAGCTTGGGTCTAGTTGACGAGACCCAGTACTTC.